This T cell receptor (beta chain) was profiled in a study of identical twins (dated by TCRdb to about 2016). With respect to the entire study: To test whether fetal clonotypes persist, this study deep-sequenced TCR alpha and beta repertoires from monozygotic twins, from unrelated adults of various ages, and from cord blood. To rule out contamination, the twin experiments were replicated at different times with different library preparation protocols.

This clonotype was picked up many times. It has no known antigen specificity. One end of the junction does not line up with germline, which may come from a read error. General findings and caveats noted by the study authors: Fewer insertions were carried by abundant cord blood beta clonotypes; a weaker similar trend was observed in young adult naive repertoires, while no such trend was observed in memory repertoires. Zero-insertion analyses could be partly confounded by invariant T cells such as MAIT and iNKT, although diverse VJ usage argued against such confounding for most clonotypes. In monozygotic twins, recombination models systematically underestimated out-of-frame TCR alpha sharing, but the models matched the sharing seen between unrelated individuals. Compared with coincidental sharing between unrelated individuals, out-of-frame TCR alpha sequences shared between twins showed an excess of sequences with low generation probability. A weaker excess of twin sharing was found in beta out-of-frame sequences because the signal-to-noise ratio was lowered by fewer shared sequences. Because the same donors could not be followed over many years, the conclusions depended on cross-sectional statistical analysis.

As encoded in the germline V gene, CDR1 is SGHRS while CDR2 is YFSETQ. Including cysteine and phenylalanine, the CDR3 has 15 amino acids. Left in the record is the CDR3 DNA by itself, 45 bases read in frame from the first base. All donors were healthy Caucasians. Three pairs of female monozygotic twins, all aged roughly 18 to 30 years, were included in the twin cohort. Peripheral blood mononuclear cells were the source from which RNA for the TCR libraries was isolated. The library was generated by 5' RACE. TCRdb records Illumina HiSeq 2000 as the sequencer. A universal primer binding site was added through template switching, and the final cDNA carried a unique molecular identifier so that TCR cDNA molecules could be counted accurately. First-strand cDNA for TCR alpha and beta chains was synthesized from specific primers in the conserved constant-segment region. Each cDNA library was double barcoded, with a SMART-Mk sample barcode plus Illumina barcodes, to control for contamination. Two successive PCR steps introduced TruSeq adapter sequences along with Illumina sample barcodes. TCR alpha and beta cDNA libraries were sequenced on the Illumina HiSeq platform with custom primers. In the paper's pipeline: Unique molecular identifiers were extracted from raw reads with MiGEC, and CDR3 positions were determined with MiXCR. For each individual, recombination models were inferred using an EM algorithm with the repgenHMM and IGoR tools. Shared clonotype analysis was performed with the tcR package in R, normalizing sharing by the product of cloneset sizes. Out-of-frame nonproductive sequences were analyzed to study raw recombination free of thymic and clonal selection effects. The public sequencing data were trimmed at Q25 with fastp and processed into clonotypes with MiXCR by TCRdb, which kept only in-frame beta chains. Each entry merges the rows of one CDR3 protein and shows their most common DNA and genes. TCRdb assigned the V and J calls; the authors' analysis was not used. The sample yields approximately 890,000 distinct CDR3 sequences; about 12% were counted once. Clones ranked in the top ten supply 1.5% to 2% of the sample.

Separately, the same data were catalogued under a study of yellow fever vaccine responses in identical twins. Looking at the second paper: The authors reported that the T cell response to vaccination in identical twins appeared partly convergent and partly personalized. In identical twins, the study followed T cell clones that responded to the vaccine with precision.

Recombination linked TRBV5-1 to TRBJ2-6, and the D gene may be TRBD1, 6 bases matching. The sample consisted of PBMCs. This receptor was taken from a woman under 30 in good health. The nucleotide sequence reads TGTGCCAGCTCCCCACAGGGCTCCGGGGCCAACGTCCTGACTTTC. It translates as CASSPQGSGANVLTF.